The 17 T cell receptor beta chains below all came from one sample that was sequenced in a study of T-cell reconstitution after alpha-beta-depleted transplantation in children. The TCRbeta library was prepared with unique molecular identifiers. Using its own MiXCR run on the PCR reads, TCRdb lists one record per CDR3 protein. Of fewer than 350,000 distinct CDR3 sequences listed, 11% are singletons. This material consisted of peripheral blood, taken 180 days after TCRalphabeta/CD19-depleted stem cell transplant. The receptors derive from a male patient aged 2 to 9 who had a stem cell transplant for chronic granulomatous disease, so the T cells may come from the graft donor.

This clonotype was detected many times. V is TRBV5-1 and J is TRBJ2-7; TRBD1 aligns across 7 bases. V shed 3 bases and J 2 bases; nucleotides not matched to a gene: 14. Germline CDR1 is SGHRS and CDR2 is YFSETQ. The CDR3 sequence is 17 residues long. The DNA for the CDR3 is TGCGCCAGCAGCTGGGATCCAGGGGGACAGAAGACCTACGAGCAGTACTTC. Translating gives CASSWDPGGQKTYEQYF.

This clonotype was counted many times. This sequence joins TRBV29-1 and TRBJ2-3, with D unresolved. Germline V CDR1 and CDR2: SQVTM, ANQGSEA. There are 14 residues in the CDR3. V was cut by 3 bases and J by 0 bases, with 10 bases left in between. This CDR3 reads CSVEWAISTDTQYF. The CDR3 DNA reads as TGCAGCGTTGAGTGGGCAATTAGCACAGATACGCAGTATTTT.

Many counts were recorded for this clonotype. The rearrangement links TRBV18 to TRBJ2-5, with 9 bases fitting TRBD1. Unmatched junction bases numbered 17, after V lost 3 bases and J lost 3 bases. The CDR3 is 19 residues long. Germline V CDR1 and CDR2: KGHSH, LQKENI. The CDR3 nucleotides read TGTGCCAGCTCACCTAAACTTACTACCGGGACAGGGTATGAAGAGACCCAGTACTTC. Protein sequence: CASSPKLTTGTGYEETQYF. The full variable domain, with the rest looked up from reference TRBV18 and TRBJ2-5, is NAGVMQNPRHLVRRRGQEARLRCSPMKGHSHVYWYRQLPEEGLKFMVYLQKENIIDESGMPKERFSAEFPKEGPSILRIQQVVRGDSAAYFCASSPKLTTGTGYEETQYFGPGTRLLVL.

Ten or more counts support this clonotype. The gene calls are TRBV5-1 and TRBJ2-7; TRBD1 might be the D (6 bases). Trimming shortened V by 1 base and J by 3 bases, and 20 bases separated the two germline ends. The germline gives CDR1 SGHRS, CDR2 YFSETQ. The CDR3 runs to 17 residues. Here the CDR3 DNA reads TGCGCCAGCAGCTTGCTCACTACCGGGACAAGGGGCTACGAGCAGTACTTC. Amino acid sequence: CASSLLTTGTRGYEQYF. Full variable domain (remainder filled in from reference TRBV5-1 and TRBJ2-7): KAGVTQTPRYLIKTRGQQVTLSCSPISGHRSVSWYQQTPGQGLQFLFEYFSETQRNKGNFPGRFSGRQFSNSRSEMNVSTLELGDSALYLCASSLLTTGTRGYEQYFGPGTRLTVT.

This clonotype was recorded many times. The chain uses TRBV12-3 or TRBV12-4 and TRBJ1-3; D perhaps matches TRBD1 (6 bases). The CDR3 covers 15 residues. Trimming took off 7 bases at V and 0 bases at J, with 13 bases between the two ends. The CDR3, as DNA: TGTGCCAGCACCCGCACAGGGACCTCTGGAAACACCATATATTTT. Translation: CASTRTGTSGNTIYF.

This clonotype was detected many times. CDR3 in amino acids: CASSQQKTSVTYEQYF. CDR3 sequence (DNA): TGCGCCAGCAGCCAGCAGAAGACTAGCGTGACCTACGAGCAGTACTTC. The V call is TRBV5-1, the J call TRBJ2-7; 8 bases align to TRBD2. V was pared by 4 bases and J by 2 bases, with 11 bases of the junction left unmatched. Germline V gives CDR1 SGHRS, CDR2 YFSETQ. The CDR3 has 16 amino acids. The variable domain in full, with the rest retrieved from reference TRBV5-1 and TRBJ2-7, is KAGVTQTPRYLIKTRGQQVTLSCSPISGHRSVSWYQQTPGQGLQFLFEYFSETQRNKGNFPGRFSGRQFSNSRSEMNVSTLELGDSALYLCASSQQKTSVTYEQYFGPGTRLTVT.

Regarding this clonotype: A much larger clone lies a single base off, so this may be a read error. This chain joins TRBV5-4 and TRBJ2-6; D ambiguous. V lost 2 bases to trimming and J lost 0 bases, with 9 bases between them. The CDR3 totals 16 residues. Germline V gene sequence: CDR1 SGHNT, CDR2 YYREEE (reference sequence). The CDR3 DNA reads as TGTGCCAGCAGCTTCCGGGTCCTCTCTGGGGCCAACGTCCTGACTTTC. It specifies CASSFRVLSGANVLTF.

The sample holds many counts of this clonotype. V gene TRBV3-1 combines with J gene TRBJ2-2; perhaps TRBD2 as D (5 bases). Trimming pared 6 bases from V and 6 bases from J, leaving 14 bases between. Germline V gene data show CDR1 as LGHDT and CDR2 as YNNKEL (reference sequence). CDR3 length: 14 amino acids. The chain's CDR3 is CASRDAGRAGELFF. DNA of the CDR3: TGTGCCAGCAGAGACGCCGGGCGGGCCGGGGAGCTGTTTTTT.

As concerns this clonotype: Relative to the germline gene, one junction end is altered; a read error may explain this. The rearrangement uses TRBV2 and TRBJ2-1, with a weak D call TRBD2 (6 bases). There are 17 residues in the CDR3. Germline assignment: CDR1 SNHLY and CDR2 FYNNEI. CDR3 bases: TGTACCAGCAGCCCGAAGGGTCAGCCTAGGAGCGGGAATGAGCAGTTCTTC. Translation: CTSSPKGQPRSGNEQFF.

The CDR3 loop is CACWRQGLASGRLTDTQYF. The CDR3 coding sequence is TGTGCCTGCTGGCGACAGGGCCTAGCTAGCGGGAGGTTAACAGATACGCAGTATTTT. The chain links TRBV6-4 to TRBJ2-3, with 11 nucleotides matching TRBD2. The V segment lost 11 bases and the J segment 3 bases; nucleotides outside the gene matches: 22. The CDR3 contains 19 residues. Germline CDR1 MRHNA, CDR2 SNTAGT.

This clonotype came up many times. Germline and junction disagree at one end, which may indicate a read error. The chain uses TRBV7-7 and TRBJ2-5; a possible D gene is TRBD2 (6 bases). The germline CDR1 and CDR2 sequences are SSHAT and FNYEAQ (reference sequence). This CDR3 is built from 14 residues. The CDR3 here is CASSLGGRQETQYF. CDR3 nucleotides: TGTGCTAGCAGCTTAGGAGGGCGGCAAGAGACCCAGTACTTC.

This clonotype was observed many times. The chain uses TRBV10-1 and TRBJ2-3; the match to TRBD2 covers 10 bases. J lost 3 bases, V lost 0 bases, and 6 bases had no gene match. There are 17 residues in the CDR3. Germline lookup yields CDR1 WNHNN and CDR2 SYGVQD (reference sequence). The CDR3 DNA follows: TGCGCCAGCAGTGAGTCGACTAGCGGGTCAACGACAGATACGCAGTATTTT. This translates into CASSESTSGSTTDTQYF.

This clonotype was counted ten times or more. The chain employs TRBV20-1 and TRBJ1-5; D uncertain. Trimming removed 6 bases from V and 1 base from J, with 10 bases in between. The V gene's germline CDR1 is DFQATT and CDR2 SNEGSKA (reference sequence). This CDR3 has 13 amino acids. The CDR3 coding sequence is TGCAGTGCCAACTACAGAAGCAATCAGCCCCAGCATTTT. Its protein is CSANYRSNQPQHF.

The sample holds many counts of this clonotype. The chain combines TRBV30 with TRBJ2-7; no definite D call. The CDR3 extends over 12 amino acids. Between the trimmed V and J ends, which lost 5 bases and 2 bases, there was a span of 10 bases. Germline-derived CDR1 and CDR2 are GTSNPN and SVGIG (reference sequence). The CDR3 nucleotides read TGTGCCTGGGGGCTATCAACCTACGAGCAGTACTTC. Translation gives CAWGLSTYEQYF.

This clonotype was counted at least ten times. The chain has TRBV7-6 and TRBJ2-2; D might be TRBD2 (5 bases). Deletions cut 2 bases from V and 3 bases from J, with 10 bases between. Germline CDR1 is SGHVS and CDR2 is FNYEAQ. The CDR3 spans 15 residues. The chain's CDR3 is CASSLTDSHTGELFF. The DNA of the CDR3 is TGTGCCAGCAGCTTAACGGACTCCCACACCGGGGAGCTGTTTTTT. The full variable domain, in which reference TRBV7-6 and TRBJ2-2 provide the parts outside the CDR3, is GAGVSQSPRYKVTKRGQDVALRCDPISGHVSLYWYRQALGQGPEFLTYFNYEAQQDKSGLPNDRFSAERPEGSISTLTIQRTEQRDSAMYRCASSLTDSHTGELFFGEGSRLTVL.

This clonotype was detected many times. The chain is built from TRBV11-3 and TRBJ2-1; 10 nucleotides match TRBD2. Trimming at V came to 4 bases and at J to 2 bases, leaving 5 bases not matched to a gene. The CDR3 loop spans 16 amino acids. Germline V gene lookup returns CDR1 SGHNT and CDR2 YENEEA. CDR3 coding DNA: TGTGCCAGCAGCTCTAGAACTAGCGGGGCCTACAATGAGCAGTTCTTC. This gives the protein CASSSRTSGAYNEQFF.

A remark on this clonotype: A much larger clone sits a single nucleotide away, making a read error possible. The rearrangement uses TRBV18 and TRBJ2-7, with 7 bases matching TRBD2. CDR3 size: 15 residues. Trimming cost V 3 bases and J 2 bases; bases outside gene matches: 7. Germline V gives CDR1 KGHSH, CDR2 LQKENI. As DNA, the CDR3 is TGTGCCAGCTCACCCGGGACTATCGGGGCCTACGAGCAGTACTTC. The encoded protein is CASSPGTIGAYEQYF.